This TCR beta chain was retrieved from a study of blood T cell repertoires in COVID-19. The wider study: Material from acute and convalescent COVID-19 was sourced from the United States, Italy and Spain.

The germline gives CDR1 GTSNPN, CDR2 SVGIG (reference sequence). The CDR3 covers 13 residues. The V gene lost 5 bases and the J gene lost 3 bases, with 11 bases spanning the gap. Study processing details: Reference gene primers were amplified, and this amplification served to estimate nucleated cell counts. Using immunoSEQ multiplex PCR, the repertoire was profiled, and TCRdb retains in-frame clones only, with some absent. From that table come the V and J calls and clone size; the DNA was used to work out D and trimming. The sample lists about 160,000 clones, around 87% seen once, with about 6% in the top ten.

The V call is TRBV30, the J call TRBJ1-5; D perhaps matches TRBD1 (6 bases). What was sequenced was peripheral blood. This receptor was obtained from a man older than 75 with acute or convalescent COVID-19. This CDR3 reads CAWARDNNQPQHF. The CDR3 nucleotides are TGTGCCTGGGCTCGGGACAACAATCAGCCCCAGCATTTT.